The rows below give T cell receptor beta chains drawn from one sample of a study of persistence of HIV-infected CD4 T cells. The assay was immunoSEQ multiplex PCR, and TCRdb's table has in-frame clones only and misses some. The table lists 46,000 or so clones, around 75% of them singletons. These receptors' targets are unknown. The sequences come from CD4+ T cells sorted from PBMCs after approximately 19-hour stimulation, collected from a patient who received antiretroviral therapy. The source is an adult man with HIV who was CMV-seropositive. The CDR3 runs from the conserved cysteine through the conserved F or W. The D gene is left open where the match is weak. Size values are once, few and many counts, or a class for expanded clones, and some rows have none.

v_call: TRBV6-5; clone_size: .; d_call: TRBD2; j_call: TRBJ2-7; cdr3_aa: CASSYRLAGAYEQYF; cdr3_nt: TGTGCCAGCAGTTACAGACTAGCGGGGGCCTACGAGCAGTACTTC
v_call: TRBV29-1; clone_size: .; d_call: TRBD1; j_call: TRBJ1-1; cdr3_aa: CSATRGGGMNTEAFF; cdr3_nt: TGCAGCGCGACCAGGGGAGGGGGCATGAACACTGAAGCTTTCTTT
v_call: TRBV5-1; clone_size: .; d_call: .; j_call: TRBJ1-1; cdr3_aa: CASSASITAEAFF; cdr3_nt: TGCGCCAGCAGCGCCTCAATAACGGCTGAAGCTTTCTTT
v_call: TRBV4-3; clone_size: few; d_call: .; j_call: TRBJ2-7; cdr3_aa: CASSQDPTGSYEQYF; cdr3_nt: TGCGCCAGCAGCCAAGATCCCACAGGTTCCTACGAGCAGTACTTC
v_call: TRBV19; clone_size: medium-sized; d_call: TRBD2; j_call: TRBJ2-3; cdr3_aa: CASSIGLAGPDTQYF; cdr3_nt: TGTGCCAGTAGTATAGGACTAGCGGGTCCAGATACGCAGTATTTT
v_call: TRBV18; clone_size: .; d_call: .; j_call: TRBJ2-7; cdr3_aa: CASSLSGSSYEQYF; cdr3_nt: TGTGCCAGCTCACTTAGTGGGTCCTCCTACGAGCAGTACTTC
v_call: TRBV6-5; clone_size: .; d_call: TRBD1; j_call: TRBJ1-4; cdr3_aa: CASSLTGGNSEKLFF; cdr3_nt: TGTGCCAGCAGTCTAACAGGGGGCAACTCTGAAAAACTGTTTTTT
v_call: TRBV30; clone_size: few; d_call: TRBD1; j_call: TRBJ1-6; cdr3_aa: CAWSAGQGTPLHF; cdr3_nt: TGTGCCTGGAGTGCGGGACAGGGAACACCCCTCCACTTT
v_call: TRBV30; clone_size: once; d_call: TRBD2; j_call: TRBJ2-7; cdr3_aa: CAWKTSDISYEQYF; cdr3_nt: TGTGCCTGGAAAACTAGCGACATCTCCTACGAGCAGTACTTC
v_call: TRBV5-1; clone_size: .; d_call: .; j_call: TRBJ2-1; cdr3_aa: CASSLAKSDNEQFF; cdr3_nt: TGCGCCAGCAGCTTGGCCAAGTCAGACAATGAGCAGTTCTTC
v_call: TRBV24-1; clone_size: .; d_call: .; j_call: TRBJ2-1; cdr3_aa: CATSDSRAGAIVGEQFF; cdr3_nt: TGTGCCACCAGTGATTCGCGCGCCGGGGCGATTGTCGGTGAGCAGTTCTTC
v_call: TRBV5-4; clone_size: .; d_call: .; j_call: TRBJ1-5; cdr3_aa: CASSSQGINQPQHF; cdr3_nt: TGTGCCAGCAGCTCCCAGGGTATCAATCAGCCCCAGCATTTT
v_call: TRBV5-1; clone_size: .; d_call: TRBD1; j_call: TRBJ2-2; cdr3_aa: CASSWRQGPGELFF; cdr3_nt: TGCGCCAGCAGCTGGCGACAGGGCCCCGGGGAGCTGTTTTTT
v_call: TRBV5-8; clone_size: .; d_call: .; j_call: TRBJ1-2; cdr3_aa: CASRDAETGTYYGYTF; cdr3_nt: TGTGCCAGCAGGGATGCCGAGACAGGAACCTACTATGGCTACACCTTC
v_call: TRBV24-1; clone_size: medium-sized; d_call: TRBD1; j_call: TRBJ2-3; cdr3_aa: CATSDPGTVDTQYF; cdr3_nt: TGTGCCACCAGTGATCCCGGGACAGTAGATACGCAGTATTTT
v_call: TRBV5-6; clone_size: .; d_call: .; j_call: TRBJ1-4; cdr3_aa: CASSLGDEKLFF; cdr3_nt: TGTGCCAGCAGCTTGGGGGACGAAAAACTGTTTTTT
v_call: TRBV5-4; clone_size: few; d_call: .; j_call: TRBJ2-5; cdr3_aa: CASSPWGRQETQYF; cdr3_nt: TGTGCCAGCAGTCCTTGGGGGAGGCAAGAGACCCAGTACTTC
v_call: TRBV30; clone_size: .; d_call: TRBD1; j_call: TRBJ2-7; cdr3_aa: CAWKSVGQGSGQYF; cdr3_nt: TGTGCCTGGAAGTCAGTAGGACAGGGGTCGGGGCAGTACTTC
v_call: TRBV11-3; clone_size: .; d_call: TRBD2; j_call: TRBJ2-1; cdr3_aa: CASSLDGGSNEQFF; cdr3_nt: TGTGCCAGCAGCTTAGACGGGGGGTCCAATGAGCAGTTCTTC
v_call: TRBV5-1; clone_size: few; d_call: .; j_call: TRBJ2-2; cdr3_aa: CASSLESTGELFF; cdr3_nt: TGCGCCAGCAGCTTGGAGAGCACCGGGGAGCTGTTTTTT
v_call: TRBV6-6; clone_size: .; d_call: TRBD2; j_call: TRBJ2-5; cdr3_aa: CASSRTSGGAGETQYF; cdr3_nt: TGTGCCAGCAGCAGGACTAGCGGGGGGGCTGGAGAGACCCAGTACTTC
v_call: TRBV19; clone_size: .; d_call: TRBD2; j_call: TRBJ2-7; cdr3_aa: CASRSGVEQYF; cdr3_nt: TGTGCCTCTAGGAGCGGGGTCGAGCAGTACTTC
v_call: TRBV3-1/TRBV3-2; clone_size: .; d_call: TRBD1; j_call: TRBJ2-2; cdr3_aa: CASSHPRTGTTGELFF; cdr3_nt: TGTGCCAGCAGCCACCCCAGGACAGGAACTACCGGGGAGCTGTTTTTT
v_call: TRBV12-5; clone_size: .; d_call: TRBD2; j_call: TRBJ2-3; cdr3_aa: CASGPGIAGVTDTQYF; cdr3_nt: TGTGCTAGTGGCCCTGGGATAGCGGGGGTCACAGATACGCAGTATTTT
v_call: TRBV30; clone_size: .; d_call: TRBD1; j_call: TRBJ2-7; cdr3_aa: CACQDRATYEQYF; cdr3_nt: TGTGCCTGTCAGGACAGGGCAACCTACGAGCAGTACTTC
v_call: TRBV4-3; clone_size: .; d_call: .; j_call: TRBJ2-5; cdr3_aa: CASSQDKGLRETQYF; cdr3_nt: TGCGCCAGCAGCCAAGATAAGGGGTTACGGGAGACCCAGTACTTC
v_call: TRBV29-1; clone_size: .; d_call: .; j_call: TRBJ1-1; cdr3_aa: CSVAWTARAEAFF; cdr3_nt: TGCAGCGTCGCCTGGACCGCGCGCGCTGAAGCTTTCTTT
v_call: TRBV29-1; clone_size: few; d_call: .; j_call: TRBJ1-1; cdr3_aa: CSVDRSRNTEAFF; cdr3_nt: TGCAGCGTCGACCGGTCAAGAAACACTGAAGCTTTCTTT
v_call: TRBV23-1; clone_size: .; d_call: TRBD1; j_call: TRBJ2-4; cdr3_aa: CASRSRDRGRRVIAKNIQYF; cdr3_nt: TGCGCCAGCAGGTCCCGGGACAGGGGGCGTAGGGTCATAGCCAAAAACATTCAGTACTTC
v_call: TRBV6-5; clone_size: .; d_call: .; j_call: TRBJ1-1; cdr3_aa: CASSYSRGLNTEAFF; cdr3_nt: TGTGCCAGCAGTTACTCGAGGGGACTGAACACTGAAGCTTTCTTT
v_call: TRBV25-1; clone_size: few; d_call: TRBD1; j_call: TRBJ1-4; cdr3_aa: CASSSSSGTGVGKLFF; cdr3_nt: TGTGCCAGCAGTTCTAGCTCCGGGACAGGGGTCGGAAAACTGTTTTTT
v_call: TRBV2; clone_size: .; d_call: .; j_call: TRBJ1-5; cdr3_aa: CASASGGAGGNQPQHF; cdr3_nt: TGTGCCAGCGCCTCCGGGGGCGCGGGAGGCAATCAGCCCCAGCATTTT
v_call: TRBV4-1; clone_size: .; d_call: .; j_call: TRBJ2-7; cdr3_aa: CASSQDGPREEQYF; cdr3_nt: TGCGCCAGCAGCCAAGATGGGCCGCGAGAGGAGCAGTACTTC
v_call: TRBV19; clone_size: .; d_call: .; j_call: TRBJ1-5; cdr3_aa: CASSIKVADSNQPQHF; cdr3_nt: TGTGCCAGTAGTATTAAAGTCGCGGACAGCAATCAGCCCCAGCATTTT
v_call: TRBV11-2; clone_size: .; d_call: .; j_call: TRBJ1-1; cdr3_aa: CASSLGPPTVLNTEAFF; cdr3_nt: TGTGCCAGCAGCTTAGGGCCTCCGACAGTTTTGAACACTGAAGCTTTCTTT
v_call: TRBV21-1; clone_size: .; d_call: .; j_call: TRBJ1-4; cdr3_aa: CASRGPSNEKLFF; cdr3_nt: TGTGCCTCAAGGGGGCCCTCTAATGAAAAACTGTTTTTT
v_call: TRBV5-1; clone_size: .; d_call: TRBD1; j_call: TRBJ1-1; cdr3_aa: CASSGGQANTEAFF; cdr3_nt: TGCGCCAGCAGCGGGGGACAGGCGAACACTGAAGCTTTCTTT
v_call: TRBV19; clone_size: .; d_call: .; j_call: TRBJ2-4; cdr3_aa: CASSTQGGGNIQYF; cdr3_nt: TGTGCCAGTAGTACCCAGGGTGGCGGAAACATTCAGTACTTC
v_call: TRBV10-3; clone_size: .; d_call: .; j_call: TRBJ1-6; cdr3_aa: CAISKRTDNSPLHF; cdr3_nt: TGTGCCATCAGTAAGCGGACGGATAATTCACCCCTCCACTTT
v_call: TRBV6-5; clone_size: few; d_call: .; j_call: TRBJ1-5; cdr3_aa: CASRGSNQPQHF; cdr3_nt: TGTGCCAGCAGGGGCAGCAATCAGCCCCAGCATTTT
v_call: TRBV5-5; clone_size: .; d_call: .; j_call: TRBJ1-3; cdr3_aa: CASSLGGQAGNTIYF; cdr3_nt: TGTGCCAGCAGCTTGGGGGGGCAGGCTGGAAACACCATATATTTT
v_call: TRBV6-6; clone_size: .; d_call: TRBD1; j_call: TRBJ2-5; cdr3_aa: CASRQDRGGETQYF; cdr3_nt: TGTGCCAGCAGGCAGGACAGGGGTGGAGAGACCCAGTACTTC
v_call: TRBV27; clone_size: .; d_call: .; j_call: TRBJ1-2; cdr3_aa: CASSLDRNYGYTF; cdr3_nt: TGTGCCAGCAGTTTAGACAGAAACTATGGCTACACCTTC
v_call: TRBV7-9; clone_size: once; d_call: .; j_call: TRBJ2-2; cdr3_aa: CASSLQGGGELFF; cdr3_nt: TGTGCCAGCAGCTTGCAGGGAGGCGGGGAGCTGTTTTTT
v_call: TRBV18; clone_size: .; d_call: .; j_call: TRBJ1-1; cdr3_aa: CASYSDRANTEAFF; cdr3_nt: TGTGCCAGCTATTCGGACAGAGCGAACACTGAAGCTTTCTTT
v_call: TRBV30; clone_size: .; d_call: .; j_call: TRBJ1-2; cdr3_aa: CAWSDGVGGYTF; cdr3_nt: TGTGCCTGGAGTGACGGTGTCGGGGGCTACACCTTC
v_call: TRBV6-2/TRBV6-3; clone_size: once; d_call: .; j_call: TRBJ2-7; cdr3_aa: CASSYGQNYEQYF; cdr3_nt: TGTGCCAGCAGTTACGGGCAGAACTACGAGCAGTACTTC
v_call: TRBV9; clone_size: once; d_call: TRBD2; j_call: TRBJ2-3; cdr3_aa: CASSVTSGRPDTQYF; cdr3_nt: TGTGCCAGCAGCGTAACCAGCGGGAGGCCAGATACGCAGTATTTT
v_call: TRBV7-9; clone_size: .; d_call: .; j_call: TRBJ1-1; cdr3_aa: CASTRRRNTEAFF; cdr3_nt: TGTGCCAGCACCCGACGGCGCAACACTGAAGCTTTCTTT
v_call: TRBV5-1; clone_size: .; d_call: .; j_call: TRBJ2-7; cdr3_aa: CASSLAGTYEQYF; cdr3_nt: TGCGCCAGCAGCTTGGCCGGGACCTACGAGCAGTACTTC
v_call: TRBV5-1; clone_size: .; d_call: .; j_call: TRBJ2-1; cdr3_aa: CASSSPPGRKDNEQFF; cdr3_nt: TGCGCCAGCAGCTCACCCCCGGGGCGCAAAGACAATGAGCAGTTCTTC
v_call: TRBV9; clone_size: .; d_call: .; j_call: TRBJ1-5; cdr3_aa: CASSAGPSNQPQHF; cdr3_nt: TGTGCCAGCAGCGCGGGACCCTCCAATCAGCCCCAGCATTTT
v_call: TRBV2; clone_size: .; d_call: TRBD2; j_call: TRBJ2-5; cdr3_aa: CASGRLAGGETQYF; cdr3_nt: TGTGCCAGCGGCAGACTAGCGGGAGGAGAGACCCAGTACTTC
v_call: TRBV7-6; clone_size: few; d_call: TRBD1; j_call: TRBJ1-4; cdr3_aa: CASSLSGGGVANEKLFF; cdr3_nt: TGTGCCAGCAGCTTATCTGGAGGGGGCGTAGCTAATGAAAAACTGTTTTTT
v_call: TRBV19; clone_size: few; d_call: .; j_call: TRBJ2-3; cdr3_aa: CASGITDTQYF; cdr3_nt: TGTGCCAGTGGTATCACAGATACGCAGTATTTT
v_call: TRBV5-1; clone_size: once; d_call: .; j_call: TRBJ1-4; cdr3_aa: CASRVRTSEEKLFF; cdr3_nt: TGCGCCAGCAGAGTGCGGACCTCCGAAGAAAAACTGTTTTTT
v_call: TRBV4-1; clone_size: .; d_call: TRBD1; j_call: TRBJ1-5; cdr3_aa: CASSQDFTGARGQPQHF; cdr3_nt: TGCGCCAGCAGCCAGGACTTTACAGGGGCGCGGGGGCAGCCCCAGCATTTT
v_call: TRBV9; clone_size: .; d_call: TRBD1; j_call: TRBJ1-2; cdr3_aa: CASSPVRDRGYGYTF; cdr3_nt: TGTGCCAGCAGCCCCGTAAGGGACAGGGGGTATGGCTACACCTTC
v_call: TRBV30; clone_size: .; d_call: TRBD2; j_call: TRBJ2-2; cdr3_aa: CAWSVTASGVTGELFF; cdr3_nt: TGTGCCTGGAGTGTAACGGCTAGCGGAGTCACCGGGGAGCTGTTTTTT